A selection of T cell receptor beta chains follows, all from one sample in a study of early T cells in non-severe SARS-CoV-2 infection. TCRdb passed the 5' RACE reads through MiXCR, listing each CDR3 protein once. Altogether about 60,000 distinct CDR3 sequences are present, around 20% being singletons, with the ten largest covering 15% to 20%. This specimen was whole blood, taken at baseline. These TCRs come from an adult who was a healthcare worker with PCR-confirmed SARS-CoV-2 infection or an uninfected control (not recorded which). CDR3s include the opening cysteine and the closing phenylalanine or tryptophan. A D gene is named only where the DNA matches it firmly. Clone size is given for some rows only: seen once, a few or many times, or a class if the clone is expanded.

V gene	clone size	J gene	D gene	CDR3 protein	CDR3 DNA
TRBV7-9	few	TRBJ1-1	.	CASRYGRYTEAFF	TGTGCCAGCAGGTATGGACGGTACACTGAAGCTTTCTTT
TRBV6-6	many	TRBJ2-7	.	CASRSSGNSYEQYF	TGTGCCAGCAGGAGTAGCGGCAACTCCTACGAGCAGTACTTC
TRBV30	.	TRBJ1-3	.	CAWKGHSGNTIYF	TGTGCCTGGAAAGGACACTCTGGAAACACCATATATTTT
TRBV12-3/TRBV12-4	few	TRBJ1-2	.	CASSSTAAGGYGYTF	TGTGCCAGCAGCTCGACCGCCGCCGGAGGCTATGGCTACACCTTC
TRBV20-1	many	TRBJ2-3	.	CSASNLNTQYF	TGCAGTGCTTCCAATCTTAATACGCAGTATTTT
TRBV10-3	.	TRBJ2-7	.	CAISADGKLYEQYF	TGTGCCATCAGCGCGGACGGGAAATTGTACGAGCAGTACTTC
TRBV2	.	TRBJ2-1	.	CASNIRSSYNEQFF	TGTGCCAGCAATATCAGGAGCTCCTACAATGAGCAGTTCTTC
TRBV25-1	few	TRBJ2-3	TRBD1	CASSEGQTTDTQYF	TGTGCCAGCAGTGAGGGACAGACCACAGATACGCAGTATTTT
TRBV20-1	.	TRBJ2-5	.	CSASGDQTQYF	TGCAGTGCTAGCGGGGATCAGACCCAGTACTTC
TRBV2	many	TRBJ2-2	.	CASRTGGNTGELFF	TGTGCCAGCAGGACAGGTGGGAACACCGGGGAGCTGTTTTTT
TRBV19	.	TRBJ2-2	.	CASSIPGLNTGELFF	TGTGCCAGTAGTATTCCAGGGCTTAACACCGGGGAGCTGTTTTTT
TRBV10-3	.	TRBJ1-4	.	CATLRATNEKLFF	TGTGCCACCCTACGTGCAACTAATGAAAAACTGTTTTTT
TRBV20-1	once	TRBJ2-7	TRBD2	CSARRTSGYEQYF	TGCAGTGCTAGAAGGACTAGCGGCTACGAGCAGTACTTC
TRBV4-1	.	TRBJ2-6	.	CASSQSLRVSGANVLTF	TGCGCCAGCAGCCAATCCCTCAGGGTCTCTGGGGCCAACGTCCTGACTTTC
TRBV3-1	.	TRBJ1-6	.	CASSQGQAVRPLHF	TGTGCCAGCAGCCAAGGGCAGGCCGTGAGACCCCTCCACTTT